This T cell receptor (beta chain) was recovered during a study of cytomegalovirus exposure and HLA in healthy donors. Study-wide results and caveats: When a later analysis compared HLA-associated TCR beta chains with equally common others, the HLA-associated chains turned out to be more clonally expanded and to have lower generation probabilities. A later analysis linked a missense DCLRE1C variant to TCR beta V- and J-gene trimming.

The PCR was carried out with 60 Vbeta primers and 13 Jbeta primers. TCRdb's copy holds only in-frame clones and misses some; the assay was immunoSEQ multiplex PCR. The repertoire holds 60,000 to 75,000 clones, with 74% as singletons. CDR3 length: 16 amino acids. The germline gives CDR1 MDHEN, CDR2 SYDVKM. The V end lost 1 base, the J end lost 7 bases, and 18 bases lay between the germline ends. On this clone itself: Its antigen is still unknown.

V gene TRBV28 combines with J gene TRBJ2-3; D is undetermined. The source of this sequence is a woman between 25 and 40 years old in good health and CMV-seropositive. Material: PBMCs. The CDR3 protein is CASSLSYIAHMNTQYF. In DNA, the CDR3 is TGTGCCAGCAGTTTATCTTATATTGCCCACATGAATACGCAGTATTTT.